The 28 T cell receptor beta chains below all came from one sample that was sequenced in a study of blood T cell repertoires in COVID-19. Sequenced by immunoSEQ multiplex PCR; TCRdb stores in-frame clones only, minus some. The sample lists some 150,000 clones; 80% to 90% were seen once. The sample comprised peripheral blood. All receptors derive from a man younger than 35 with active or convalescent COVID-19.

The chain employs TRBV7-2 and TRBJ1-1; TRBD1 might be the D (6 bases). V gave up 0 bases and J gave up 5 bases, with 10 bases separating them. The CDR3 runs 14 residues. Looked up from germline, CDR1 is SGHTA and CDR2 is FQGNSA. Written as DNA, the CDR3 is TGTGCCAGCAGCTTAGCAGGGGGATTAACTGAAGCTTTCTTT. The encoded protein is CASSLAGGLTEAFF.

The rearrangement uses TRBV29-1 and TRBJ1-1, with a tentative D call TRBD1 (5 bases). Germline V lookup: CDR1 SQVTM, CDR2 ANQGSEA. Trimming took 4 bases from V and 6 from J, leaving 9 bases between them. This CDR3 region has 11 residues. CDR3 sequence reads: CSVARVAEAFF. The CDR3, as DNA: TGCAGCGTTGCCAGGGTCGCTGAAGCTTTCTTT.

The chain has TRBV11-3 and TRBJ1-1, with a possible D match to TRBD1 (6 bases). The CDR3 extends over 15 amino acids. Trimming left V 5 bases short and J 1 base short, with 14 bases between. Germline V gives CDR1 SGHNT, CDR2 YENEEA. The CDR3 DNA reads as TGTGCCAGCAGCGGGTACAGGGAGAAGAACACTGAAGCTTTCTTT. Translated, it gives CASSGYREKNTEAFF.

The chain combines TRBV27 with TRBJ2-5; 7 bases match TRBD2. The length of the CDR3 is 14 residues. The junction had 5 bases not matched to a gene; V was cut back by 2 bases and J by 5 bases. Germline assignment: CDR1 MNHEY and CDR2 SMNVEV (reference sequence). The CDR3 protein is CASSLGAGEETQYF. CDR3 nucleotide sequence: TGTGCCAGCAGTTTAGGGGCGGGGGAGGAGACCCAGTACTTC.

V usage is TRBV30 and J usage is TRBJ1-1; D unclear. V was trimmed by 2 bases and J by 8 bases, leaving 9 bases between them. In germline, CDR1 is GTSNPN, CDR2 SVGIG (reference sequence). This CDR3 has 11 amino acids. The DNA for the CDR3 is TGTGCCTGGAGTATCGAGCGGGAAGCTTTCTTT. Amino acids: CAWSIEREAFF. Combining the CDR3 with reference TRBV30 and TRBJ1-1 gives the whole variable domain SQTIHQWPATLVQPVGSPLSLECTVEGTSNPNLYWYRQAAGRGLQLLFYSVGIGQISSEVPQNLSASRPQDRQFILSSKKLLLSDSGFYLCAWSIEREAFFGQGTRLTVV.

CDR3 loop: CASSKRNAGYSYNEQFF. The DNA for the CDR3 is TGTGCCAGCAGCAAACGGAACGCAGGATACTCCTACAATGAGCAGTTCTTC. V usage is TRBV7-9 and J usage is TRBJ2-1; D not resolved. With 5 bases removed from V and 0 bases from J, the gap between germline ends came to 17 bases. Germline CDR1 and CDR2: SEHNR and FQNEAQ (reference sequence). The CDR3 totals 17 residues.

The V call is TRBV7-9, the J call TRBJ1-5; D unclear. The germline V gene has CDR1 SEHNR and CDR2 FQNEAQ (reference sequence). This CDR3 contains 12 residues. Trimming shortened V by 5 bases and J by 4 bases, and 6 bases separated the two germline ends. CDR3 coding DNA: TGTGCCAGCAGCGAACAAAATCAGCCCCAGCATTTT. Encoded protein: CASSEQNQPQHF.

The V gene is TRBV3-1 (or the pseudogene TRBV3-2), the J gene TRBJ1-4; possible D gene TRBD1, 6 bases. V lost 1 base and J 13 bases, leaving 10 bases between the germline ends. Per germline, CDR1 LGHDT and CDR2 YNNKEL (reference sequence). The CDR3 contains 12 residues. The DNA for the CDR3 is TGTGCCAGCAGCCAAGTAGGGGACATACTGTTTTTT. It codes for CASSQVGDILFF.

This chain uses TRBV19 with TRBJ1-5; tentative D call: TRBD1 (6 bases). CDR3 size: 13 residues. The V end lost 5 bases, the J end lost 4 bases, and 9 bases lay between the germline ends. Per germline, CDR1 LNHDA and CDR2 SQIVND (reference sequence). CDR3 DNA: TGTGCCAGTAGTCTCACAGGGAATCAGCCCCAGCATTTT. Its translation: CASSLTGNQPQHF.

V is TRBV5-1 and J is TRBJ2-5; 9 nucleotides line up with TRBD1. The length of the CDR3 is 14 residues. Germline trimming cut 4 bases from V and 0 bases from J; bases unmatched to any gene: 1. The germline gives CDR1 SGHRS, CDR2 YFSETQ. As DNA, the CDR3 is TGCGCCAGCAGCCGGGACAGGGACCAAGAGACCCAGTACTTC. As protein: CASSRDRDQETQYF.

The sample holds a few counts of this clone. The chain links TRBV10-3 to TRBJ2-7; TRBD1 matches 7 bases. V dropped 6 bases and J dropped 4; count of bases not matched to a gene: 3. Germline CDR1 reads ENHRY; CDR2 reads SYGVKD. The length of the CDR3 is 12 residues. The CDR3 DNA is TGTGCCATCAGCCCGACAGGGTACGAGCAGTACGTC. Translated: CAISPTGYEQYV.

Concerning this clone: Its ends do not fully match the called genes, so a read error is possible. Distinct nucleotide sequences in the sample also encode this CDR3. V and J are TRBV11-2 and TRBJ2-2, with 7 bases that match TRBD1. Looked up from germline, CDR1 is SGHAT and CDR2 is FQNNGV. The CDR3 runs to 14 residues. CDR3: CASSYRGWVGELFF. CDR3 coding DNA: TGTGCTAGCAGCTACAGGGGATGGGTCGGGGAGCTGTTTTTT.

CDR3 DNA sequence: TGTGCCATCAGTGAGGGGACAGGGGATGGCTACACCTTC. Translation gives CAISEGTGDGYTF. J is TRBJ1-2 and V is TRBV10-3, with TRBD1 matching over 10 bases. The CDR3 runs 13 residues. The germline CDR1 and CDR2 sequences are ENHRY and SYGVKD. V was pared by 2 bases and J by 6 bases, with 0 bases of the junction left unmatched.

The chain is built from TRBV11-3 and TRBJ2-3, with 7 bases aligning to TRBD2. Germline CDR1 SGHNT, CDR2 YENEEA. Trimming at V came to 2 bases and at J to 6 bases, leaving 14 bases not matched to a gene. This CDR3 contains 17 residues. CDR3 bases: TGTGCCAGCAGCTTAACGTCTAGGCGGGCGGGGGATGATACGCAGTATTTT. It translates to CASSLTSRRAGDDTQYF.

This chain connects TRBV4-1 to TRBJ2-7; maybe TRBD1 (6 bases). CDR1 and CDR2 from the germline V gene are MGHRA and YSYEKL. The CDR3 runs to 12 residues. Trimming pared 4 bases from V and 5 bases from J, leaving 9 bases between. CDR3 in DNA: TGCGCCAGCAGCCTACAGGGCCACGAGCAGTACTTC. Translating gives CASSLQGHEQYF.

This clone showed up just a few times. This sequence joins TRBV2 and TRBJ1-2; 7 bases match TRBD1. CDR1 and CDR2 from the germline V gene are SNHLY and FYNNEI. The CDR3 has 14 residues. With 5 bases clipped from V and 9 bases from J, the junction kept 12 bases outside the gene matches. The CDR3 DNA is TGTGCCAGCAGTAAACAGGGGAGTTATGCTAGCTACACCTTC. It specifies CASSKQGSYASYTF.

The chain has TRBV21-1 and TRBJ2-7; TRBD1, the D gene given by the table, was not confirmed from the DNA. TRBV21-1 is termed a pseudogene. This CDR3 region has 15 residues. The DNA of the CDR3 is TGTGCCAGCAGCACCCGGACAGGGGGATTGGGCGAGCAGTACTTC. Its protein is CASSTRTGGLGEQYF.

This sequence joins TRBV7-9 and TRBJ1-3, with D uncertain. Trimming removed 1 base at V and 0 bases at J, with 7 bases between. The length of the CDR3 is 15 residues. In germline, CDR1 is SEHNR, CDR2 FQNEAQ (reference sequence). CDR3 DNA: TGTGCCAGCAGCTTAGAAGGAGGCTCTGGAAACACCATATATTTT. This codes for CASSLEGGSGNTIYF.

The chain employs TRBV20-1 and TRBJ1-5; no definite D call. Germline values: CDR1 DFQATT, CDR2 SNEGSKA (reference sequence). The CDR3 totals 14 residues. Trimming cost V 3 bases and J 6 bases, with 15 bases left between them. CDR3 coding DNA: TGCAGTGCTAGTTCCTCAAAGCCAGGTCAGCCCCAGCATTTT. It is translated as CSASSSKPGQPQHF.

The chain recombines TRBV27 with TRBJ2-5; no firm D call. Germline V gives CDR1 MNHEY, CDR2 SMNVEV (reference sequence). V was shortened by 5 bases and J by 4 bases, with 17 bases between the two germline ends. The CDR3 is 15 amino acids. CDR3 region: CASSPNPLGIETQYF. CDR3 coding DNA: TGTGCCAGCAGTCCCAACCCCCTAGGTATAGAGACCCAGTACTTC.

This CDR3 is CASSIHVGGQVNTIYF. The CDR3 DNA reads as TGTGCCAGTAGTATTCACGTCGGGGGGCAGGTTAACACCATATATTTT. The chain recombines TRBV19 with TRBJ1-3; possible D gene TRBD1, 6 bases. The CDR3 extends over 16 amino acids. Per the germline V gene, CDR1 is LNHDA and CDR2 is SQIVND (reference sequence). V lost 3 bases, J lost 7 bases, and 19 bases lay in between.

CDR3 DNA sequence: TGTGCCAGCAGTGAGGGACTAGCGGCCTACAATGAGCAGTTCTTC. This encodes CASSEGLAAYNEQFF. The chain couples TRBV2 to TRBJ2-1; 11 positions match TRBD2. Germline CDR1 is SNHLY and CDR2 is FYNNEI. The V segment lost 3 bases and the J segment 2 bases; nucleotides outside the gene matches: 0. The CDR3 loop spans 15 amino acids.

The V gene is TRBV2, the J gene TRBJ1-1; weak D call: TRBD1 (5 bases). The CDR3 contains 15 residues. Germline CDR1 reads SNHLY; CDR2 reads FYNNEI. V dropped 7 bases and J dropped 6 bases, with 21 bases sitting between them. In DNA, the CDR3 is TGTGCCAGCATGCCCGGGACTTTCAGTCAGGCTGAAGCTTTCTTT. It specifies CASMPGTFSQAEAFF.

To note about this clone: One junction end disagrees with the germline gene, perhaps due to a read error. The V and J genes are TRBV2 and TRBJ2-7; the D gene is possibly TRBD2 (5 bases). Germline assignment: CDR1 SNHLY and CDR2 FYNNEI. The CDR3 spans 15 residues. CDR3 region: CASKGSPSPNYEQYF. The DNA for the CDR3 is TGTGCAAGCAAGGGCAGTCCTAGCCCAAACTACGAGCAGTACTTC.

The table lists this clone with a count of one. This chain uses TRBV5-1 with TRBJ1-1; tentative D call: TRBD1 (5 bases). V shed 7 bases and J shed 5 bases, with 15 bases lying between them. Germline CDR1 SGHRS, CDR2 YFSETQ. This CDR3 has 13 amino acids. CDR3 DNA sequence: TGCGCCAGCGGATCCACGGGGGGGACTGAAGCTTTCTTT. Protein sequence: CASGSTGGTEAFF.

This clone was picked up one time. The J gene is TRBJ1-1, the V gene TRBV19; 9 bases fit TRBD1. The CDR3 length is 15 residues. Germline CDR1 LNHDA, CDR2 SQIVND (reference sequence). V dropped 5 bases and J dropped 6; count of bases not matched to a gene: 10. The CDR3 sequence is CASSRVKGQGPEAFF. The CDR3 region has the DNA TGTGCCAGTAGTCGCGTGAAGGGACAGGGACCTGAAGCTTTCTTT.

The chain couples TRBV9 to TRBJ1-1; TRBD1 matches at 7 bases. CDR1 SGDLS and CDR2 YYNGEE come from the germline V gene. The CDR3 totals 13 residues. J gave up 4 bases and V 4 bases, and 4 bases lay outside the gene matches. CDR3 sequence (DNA): TGTGCCAGCAGCCGGACAGGAAGCACTGAAGCTTTCTTT. It is translated as CASSRTGSTEAFF. Supplemented by reference TRBV9 and TRBJ1-1, the full variable domain reads DSGVTQTPKHLITATGQRVTLRCSPRSGDLSVYWYQQSLDQGLQFLIQYYNGEERAKGNILERFSAQQFPDLHSELNLSSLELGDSALYFCASSRTGSTEAFFGQGTRLTVV.

V usage is TRBV25-1 and J usage is TRBJ2-1, with unresolved D. CDR1 is MGHDK, CDR2 SYGVNS, per germline. This CDR3 comprises 14 residues. Trimming removed 8 bases from V and 10 bases from J, with 21 bases in between. The CDR3 coding sequence is TGTGCCAGCGAAAAGATGCTACCCCCGAGGGAGCAGTTCTTC. Amino acid sequence: CASEKMLPPREQFF. Full variable domain (remainder filled in from reference TRBV25-1 and TRBJ2-1): EADIYQTPRYLVIGTGKKITLECSQTMGHDKMYWYQQDPGMELHLIHYSYGVNSTEKGDLSSESTVSRIRTEHFPLTLESARPSHTSQYLCASEKMLPPREQFFGPGTRLTVL.